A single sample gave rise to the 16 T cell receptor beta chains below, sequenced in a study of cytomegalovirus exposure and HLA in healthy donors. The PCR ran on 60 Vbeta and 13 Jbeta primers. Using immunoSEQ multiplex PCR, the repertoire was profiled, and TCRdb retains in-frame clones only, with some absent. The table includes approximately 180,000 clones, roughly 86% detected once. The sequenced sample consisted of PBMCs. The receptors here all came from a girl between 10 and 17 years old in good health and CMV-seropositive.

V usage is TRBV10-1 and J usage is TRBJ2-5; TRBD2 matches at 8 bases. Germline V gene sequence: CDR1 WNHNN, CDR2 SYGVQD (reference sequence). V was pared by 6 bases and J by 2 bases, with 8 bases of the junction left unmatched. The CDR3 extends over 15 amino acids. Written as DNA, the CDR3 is TGCGCCAGCAGGGCGACCGGGACTAGACAAGAGACCCAGTACTTC. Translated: CASRATGTRQETQYF.

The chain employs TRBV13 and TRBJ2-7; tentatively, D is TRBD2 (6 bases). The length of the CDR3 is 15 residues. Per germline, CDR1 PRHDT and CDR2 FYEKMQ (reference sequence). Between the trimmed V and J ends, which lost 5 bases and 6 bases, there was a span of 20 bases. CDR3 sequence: CASSEGSGASREQYF. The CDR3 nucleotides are TGTGCCAGCAGCGAGGGTAGCGGAGCCTCCCGCGAGCAGTACTTC.

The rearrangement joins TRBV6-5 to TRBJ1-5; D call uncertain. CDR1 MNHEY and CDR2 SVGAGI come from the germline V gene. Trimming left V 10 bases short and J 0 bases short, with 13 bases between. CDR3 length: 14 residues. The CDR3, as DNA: TGTGCCACTGCTATCGTCCCTAGCAATCAGCCCCAGCATTTT. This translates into CATAIVPSNQPQHF.

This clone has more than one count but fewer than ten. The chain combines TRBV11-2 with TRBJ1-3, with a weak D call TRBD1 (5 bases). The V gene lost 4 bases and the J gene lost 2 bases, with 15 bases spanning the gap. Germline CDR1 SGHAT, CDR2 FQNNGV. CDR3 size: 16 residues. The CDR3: CASSSGAPGAGNTIYF. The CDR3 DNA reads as TGTGCCAGCAGCTCCGGAGCCCCGGGGGCTGGAAACACCATATATTTT. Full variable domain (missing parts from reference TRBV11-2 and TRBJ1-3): EAGVAQSPRYKIIEKRQSVAFWCNPISGHATLYWYQQILGQGPKLLIQFQNNGVVDDSQLPKDRFSAERLKGVDSTLKIQPAKLEDSAVYLCASSSGAPGAGNTIYFGEGSWLTVV.

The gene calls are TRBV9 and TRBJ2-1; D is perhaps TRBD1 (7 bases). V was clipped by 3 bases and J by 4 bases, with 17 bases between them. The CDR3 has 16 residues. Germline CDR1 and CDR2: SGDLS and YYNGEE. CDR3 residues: CASSAHGGGGYNEQFF. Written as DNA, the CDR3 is TGTGCCAGCAGCGCCCATGGAGGGGGCGGGTACAATGAGCAGTTCTTC.

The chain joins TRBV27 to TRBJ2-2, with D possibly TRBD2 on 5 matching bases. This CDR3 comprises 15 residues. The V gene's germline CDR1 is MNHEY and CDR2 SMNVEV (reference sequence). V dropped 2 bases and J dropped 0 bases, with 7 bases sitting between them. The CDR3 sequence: CASSLAGTNTGELFF. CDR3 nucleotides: TGTGCCAGCAGTTTAGCCGGGACGAACACCGGGGAGCTGTTTTTT.

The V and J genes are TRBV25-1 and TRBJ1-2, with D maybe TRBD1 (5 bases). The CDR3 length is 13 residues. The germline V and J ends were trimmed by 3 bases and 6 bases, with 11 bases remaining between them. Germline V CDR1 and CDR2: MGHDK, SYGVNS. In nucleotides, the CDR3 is TGTGCCAGCAGTGATTCAGGGTGGAATGGCTACACCTTC. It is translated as CASSDSGWNGYTF.

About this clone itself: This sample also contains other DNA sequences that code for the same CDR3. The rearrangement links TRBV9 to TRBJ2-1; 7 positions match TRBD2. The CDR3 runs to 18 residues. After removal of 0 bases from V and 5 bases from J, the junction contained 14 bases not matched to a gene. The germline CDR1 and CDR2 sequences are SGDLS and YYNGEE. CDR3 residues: CASSVAPSGGVGHNEQFF. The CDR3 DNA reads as TGTGCCAGCAGCGTAGCTCCTAGTGGGGGGGTAGGACACAATGAGCAGTTCTTC.

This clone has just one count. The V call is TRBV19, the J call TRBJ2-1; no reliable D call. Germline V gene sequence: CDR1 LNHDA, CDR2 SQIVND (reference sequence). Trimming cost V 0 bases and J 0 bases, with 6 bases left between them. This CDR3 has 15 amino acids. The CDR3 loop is CASSIDLRSYNEQFF. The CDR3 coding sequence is TGTGCCAGTAGTATAGACTTGCGCTCCTACAATGAGCAGTTCTTC.

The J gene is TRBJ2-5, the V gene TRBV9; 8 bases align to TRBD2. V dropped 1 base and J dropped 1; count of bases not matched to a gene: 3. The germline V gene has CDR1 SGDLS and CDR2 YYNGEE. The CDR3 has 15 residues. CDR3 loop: CASSVLAGGQETQYF. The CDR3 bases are TGTGCCAGCAGCGTACTCGCGGGGGGCCAAGAGACCCAGTACTTC. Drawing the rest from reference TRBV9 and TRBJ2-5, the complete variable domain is DSGVTQTPKHLITATGQRVTLRCSPRSGDLSVYWYQQSLDQGLQFLIQYYNGEERAKGNILERFSAQQFPDLHSELNLSSLELGDSALYFCASSVLAGGQETQYFGPGTRLLVL.

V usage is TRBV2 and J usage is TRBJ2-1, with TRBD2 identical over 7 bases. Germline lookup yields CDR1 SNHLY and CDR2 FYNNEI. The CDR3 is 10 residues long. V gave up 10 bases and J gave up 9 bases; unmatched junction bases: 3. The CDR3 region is CAITSVEQFF. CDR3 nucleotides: TGTGCCATAACTAGCGTTGAGCAGTTCTTC. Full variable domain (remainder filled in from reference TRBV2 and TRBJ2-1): EPEVTQTPSHQVTQMGQEVILRCVPISNHLYFYWYRQILGQKVEFLVSFYNNEISEKSEIFDDQFSVERPDGSNFTLKIRSTKLEDSAMYFCAITSVEQFFGPGTRLTVL.

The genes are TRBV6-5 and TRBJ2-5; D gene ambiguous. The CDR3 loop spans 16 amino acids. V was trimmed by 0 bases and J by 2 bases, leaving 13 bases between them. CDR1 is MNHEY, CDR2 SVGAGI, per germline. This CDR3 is CASSYSFSTRQETQYF. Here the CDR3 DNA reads TGTGCCAGCAGTTACTCGTTTTCGACTCGGCAAGAGACCCAGTACTTC.

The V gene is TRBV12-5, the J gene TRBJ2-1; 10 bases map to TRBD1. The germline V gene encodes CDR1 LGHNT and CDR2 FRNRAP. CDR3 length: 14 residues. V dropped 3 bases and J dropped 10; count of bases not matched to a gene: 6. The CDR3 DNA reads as TGTGCTAGTGGTTTTGGGACAGGGGAGGGGGAGCAGTTCTTC. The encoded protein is CASGFGTGEGEQFF.

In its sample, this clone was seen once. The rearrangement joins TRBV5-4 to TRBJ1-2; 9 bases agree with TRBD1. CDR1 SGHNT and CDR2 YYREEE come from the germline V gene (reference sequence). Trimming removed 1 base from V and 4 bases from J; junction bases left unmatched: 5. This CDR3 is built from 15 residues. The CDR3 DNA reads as TGTGCCAGCAGCTTGAGGGGACAGGGCGGCTATGGCTACACCTTC. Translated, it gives CASSLRGQGGYGYTF. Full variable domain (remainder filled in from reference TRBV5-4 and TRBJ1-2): ETGVTQSPTHLIKTRGQQVTLRCSSQSGHNTVSWYQQALGQGPQFIFQYYREEENGRGNFPPRFSGLQFPNYSSELNVNALELDDSALYLCASSLRGQGGYGYTFGSGTRLTVV.

CDR3 in DNA: TGCGCCAGCAGCTTCCACCGGGGGACAGGAGGCTTTCGGGATACGCAGTATTTT. Translating it yields CASSFHRGTGGFRDTQYF. The V and J genes are TRBV5-1 and TRBJ2-3, with TRBD1 identical over 8 bases. The CDR3 consists of 18 residues. The J segment lost 6 bases and the V segment lost 2 bases, leaving 17 bases of the junction unmatched. Looked up from germline, CDR1 is SGHRS and CDR2 is YFSETQ.

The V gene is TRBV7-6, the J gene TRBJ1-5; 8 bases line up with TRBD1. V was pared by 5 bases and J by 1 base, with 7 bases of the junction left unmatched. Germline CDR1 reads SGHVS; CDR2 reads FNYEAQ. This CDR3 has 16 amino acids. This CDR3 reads CASSPTDRGSNQPQHF. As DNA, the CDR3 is TGTGCCAGCAGCCCGACCGACAGGGGCAGCAATCAGCCCCAGCATTTT.